One sample yielded the 11 T cell receptor beta chains listed below, sequenced in a study of OX40 agonist ivuxolimab in advanced cancers. TCRdb's table, derived via immunoSEQ multiplex PCR, lists solely in-frame clones and lacks some. The sample comprises under 100,000 clones, roughly 89% of which are singletons, and around 0.64% rests with the top ten. The sample in question was CD4+ or CD8+ T cells sorted from blood, obtained in a trial of the OX40 agonist ivuxolimab. The receptor source for this set is an adult with an advanced solid tumor such as melanoma, head and neck, liver or kidney cancer.

This chain connects TRBV11-2 to TRBJ2-6; unclear D gene. V was trimmed by 5 bases and J by 0 bases, leaving 14 bases between them. The CDR3 sequence is 17 residues long. CDR1 is SGHAT and CDR2 is FQNNGV in the germline V gene. Written as DNA, the CDR3 is TGTGCCAGCAGCCCGTCCCCACTCAGCTCTGGGGCCAACGTCCTGACTTTC. It specifies CASSPSPLSSGANVLTF. The variable domain in full, completed from reference TRBV11-2 and TRBJ2-6, reads EAGVAQSPRYKIIEKRQSVAFWCNPISGHATLYWYQQILGQGPKLLIQFQNNGVVDDSQLPKDRFSAERLKGVDSTLKIQPAKLEDSAVYLCASSPSPLSSGANVLTFGAGSRLTVL.

This chain connects TRBV7-3 to TRBJ1-1; D remains ambiguous. Germline-derived CDR1 and CDR2 are SGHTA and FQGTGA. Trimming took off 1 base at V and 0 bases at J, with 3 bases between the two ends. This CDR3 region has 13 residues. The CDR3 DNA reads as TGTGCCAGCAGCTTAAGTATGAACACTGAAGCTTTCTTT. Protein sequence: CASSLSMNTEAFF.

The CDR3 bases are TGCGCCAGCCGTCTGACCGGCCCATACAATGAGCAGTTCTTC. Translated, it gives CASRLTGPYNEQFF. V and J are TRBV10-2 and TRBJ2-1; no clear D gene. Trimming left V 8 bases short and J 4 bases short, with 15 bases between. The CDR3 extends over 14 amino acids. Germline V gives CDR1 WSHSY, CDR2 SAAADI.

The chain combines TRBV9 with TRBJ1-1, with no clear D. Trimming removed 4 bases at V and 5 bases at J, with 12 bases between. CDR3 size: 13 residues. Germline-derived CDR1 and CDR2 are SGDLS and YYNGEE. The CDR3 sequence: CASSSTPTTEAFF. The CDR3 coding sequence is TGTGCCAGCAGCTCAACCCCCACAACTGAAGCTTTCTTT.

About this clone itself: Germline and junction disagree at one end, which may indicate a read error. J is TRBJ2-3 and V is TRBV18, with 7 bases matching TRBD2. This CDR3 comprises 15 residues. Germline-derived CDR1 and CDR2 are KGHSH and LQKENI. For the CDR3, the DNA is TGTGCCAGCTCCCCACTGGCGGGGGGCACAGATACGCAGTATTTT. As protein: CASSPLAGGTDTQYF.

The chain combines TRBV10-2 with TRBJ1-1; no firm D call. This CDR3 is 12 amino acids long. Trimming shortened V by 5 bases and J by 2 bases, and 6 bases separated the two germline ends. Germline CDR1 is WSHSY and CDR2 is SAAADI. The CDR3 nucleotides are TGCGCCAGCAGTCCCACAAACACTGAAGCTTTCTTT. Encoded protein: CASSPTNTEAFF.

The J gene is TRBJ1-1, the V gene TRBV19; D ambiguous. The CDR3 is 12 residues long. Germline values: CDR1 LNHDA, CDR2 SQIVND (reference sequence). Trimming cost V 3 bases and J 6 bases, with 8 bases left between them. The CDR3 region is CASSMGYAEAFF. As DNA, the CDR3 is TGTGCCAGTAGTATGGGATACGCTGAAGCTTTCTTT.

This chain joins TRBV2 and TRBJ2-7; no reliable D call. Trimming removed 4 bases from V and 6 bases from J, with 13 bases in between. Germline V gives CDR1 SNHLY, CDR2 FYNNEI. There are 13 residues in the CDR3. The CDR3 protein is CASSVQTLVEQYF. Written as DNA, the CDR3 is TGTGCCAGCAGTGTTCAGACCCTCGTCGAGCAGTACTTC.

The CDR3, as DNA: TGTGCCAGCAGTGAAAGGGTATCAGGGGCGAACACCGGGGAGCTGTTTTTT. This gives the protein CASSERVSGANTGELFF. V is TRBV6-1 and J is TRBJ2-2, with D possibly being TRBD1 (6 bases). Trimming took off 2 bases at V and 0 bases at J, with 13 bases between the two ends. Germline-derived CDR1 and CDR2 are MNHNS and SASEGT. The CDR3 loop spans 17 amino acids.

The rearrangement links TRBV15 to TRBJ1-6; 10 bases are a match to TRBD1. Per germline, CDR1 LNHNV and CDR2 YYDKDF (reference sequence). This CDR3 is built from 16 residues. V gave up 2 bases and J gave up 7 bases; unmatched junction bases: 5. The CDR3 protein is CATSRTLDRGNSPLHF. For the CDR3, the DNA is TGTGCCACCAGCAGAACCCTGGACAGGGGGAATTCACCCCTCCACTTT.

V usage is TRBV11-2 and J usage is TRBJ2-5; D gene unclear. CDR3 length: 13 amino acids. The V end was cut by 1 base, the J end by 2 bases, with 5 bases between. CDR1 and CDR2 from the germline V gene are SGHAT and FQNNGV. This CDR3 is CASSLAEQETQYF. CDR3 sequence (DNA): TGTGCCAGCAGCTTAGCTGAGCAAGAGACCCAGTACTTC.